These 3 T cell receptor beta chains share one sample of origin, sequenced in a study of T cell repertoires in cytomegalovirus infection. TCRdb reprocessed the reads via MiXCR and lists one record per CDR3 protein. The sample has fewer than 550,000 distinct CDR3 sequences; more than 25% are singletons. What was sequenced was PBMCs. The receptors come from a human donor in good health (CMV status not recorded). Some clones in this sample may be carry-over from other donors' samples.

This clonotype was picked up a small number of times. The V and J genes are TRBV12-3 or TRBV12-4 and TRBJ2-4; D unresolved. The length of the CDR3 is 13 residues. V lost 1 base to trimming and J lost 10 bases, with 11 bases between them. The CDR3 region is CASSLGFHGIQYF. The CDR3 nucleotides are TGTGCCAGCAGTTTAGGGTTCCACGGTATTCAGTACTTC.

This clonotype was seen repeatedly, ten times or more. The gene calls are TRBV7-2 and TRBJ2-4, with unresolved D. The V end was cut by 2 bases, the J end by 6 bases, with 11 bases between. This CDR3 is built from 14 residues. Germline V gene lookup returns CDR1 SGHTA and CDR2 FQGNSA. In DNA form, the CDR3 reads TGTGCCAGCAGCTTACAGAGTCGTGGAAACATTCAGTACTTC. It yields the protein CASSLQSRGNIQYF.

This clonotype was recorded at least ten times. V usage is TRBV24-1 and J usage is TRBJ2-1, with 7 nucleotides matching TRBD2. Germline CDR1 and CDR2: KGHDR and SFDVKD. This CDR3 is built from 15 residues. With 2 bases clipped from V and 9 bases from J, the junction kept 9 bases outside the gene matches. The CDR3 region has the DNA TGTGCCACCAGTGATTGGGGAGGGACCGGCTCTGAGCAGTTCTTC. Protein product: CATSDWGGTGSEQFF.